This T cell receptor (beta chain) stems from a study of blood T cell repertoires in COVID-19. The CDR3 covers 15 residues. Trimming pared 4 bases from V and 5 bases from J, leaving 14 bases between. Germline V gene data show CDR1 as LGHDT and CDR2 as YNNKEL (reference sequence). The method was immunoSEQ multiplex PCR; TCRdb's version includes in-frame clones alone and lacks a portion of them. The sample holds about 130,000 clones, roughly 77% seen once. This clonotype originated in a woman in her seventies with COVID-19, enrolled during active disease. This chain links TRBV3-1 (or the pseudogene TRBV3-2) with TRBJ1-4, with D perhaps TRBD1 (5 bases). The material sequenced was peripheral blood. The CDR3 DNA reads TGTGCCAGCAGCCTCCCAGGGCACCAAAATGAAAAACTGTTTTTT. It codes for CASSLPGHQNEKLFF.